One sample yielded the 8 T cell receptor beta chains listed below, sequenced in a study of molecular identifiers for immune sequencing clone quantification. TCRdb reanalysed the PCR reads using MiXCR and keeps one entry per CDR3 protein. Of about 500,000 distinct CDR3 sequences in the sample, less than 30% were seen once. Source material: naive CD8+ T cells from blood, with Jurkat cell RNA spiked in. The subset is: FACS-sorted CD8+CD4-CCR7+CD45RA+ naive T cells. These receptors were collected from a human donor in good health. Some libraries in this study had Jurkat cell RNA spiked in.

In regard to this clonotype: The junction differs from germline at one of its ends, possibly a read error. The V gene is TRBV5-3, the J gene TRBJ1-5, with TRBD1 matching 8 bases. TRBV5-3 is an ORF for which the function is uncertain. This CDR3 comprises 17 residues. The CDR3 nucleotides are TGTGCCAGCAGCCGGACTACAGGGGGGATCAGCAATCAGCCCCCGCATTTT. This encodes CASSRTTGGISNQPPHF.

This clonotype has at least ten counts. V gene TRBV29-1 combines with J gene TRBJ2-7, with D hard to call. This CDR3 region has 10 residues. Germline assignment: CDR1 SQVTM and CDR2 ANQGSEA. V dropped 1 base and J dropped 7 bases, with 5 bases sitting between them. In DNA form, the CDR3 reads TGCAGCGTTGAAGTTGGTGAGCAGTACTTC. Translating it yields CSVEVGEQYF.

This sequence joins TRBV6-2 or TRBV6-3 and TRBJ2-1, with 10 positions matching TRBD2. The germline V gene encodes CDR1 MNHEY and CDR2 SVGEGT. This CDR3 has 14 amino acids. V lost 6 bases, J lost 4 bases, and 3 bases stayed unmatched. CDR3 residues: CASSWTSGYNEQFF. Written as DNA, the CDR3 is TGTGCCAGCAGCTGGACTAGCGGTTACAATGAGCAGTTCTTC.

About this clonotype itself: This could be a read error, since a much larger clone is one nucleotide away. The chain links TRBV29-1 to TRBJ2-5, with a tentative D call TRBD2 (7 bases). The V end was cut by 1 base, the J end by 2 bases, with 17 bases between. Germline values: CDR1 SQVTM, CDR2 ANQGSEA. The CDR3 is 16 residues long. The CDR3 sequence is CSVEGAGALGQETQYF. The CDR3 bases are TGCAGCGTTGAAGGCGCGGGGGCGCTTGGTCAAGAGACCCAGTACTTC. Based on the CDR3 plus reference TRBV29-1 and TRBJ2-5, the full variable domain is SAVISQKPSRDICQRGTSLTIQCQVDSQVTMMFWYRQQPGQSLTLIATANQGSEATYESGFVIDKFPISRPNLTFSTLTVSNMSPEDSSIYLCSVEGAGALGQETQYFGPGTRLLVL.

For this clonotype: At one end, the junction sequence differs from germline, possibly due to a read error. The V call is TRBV20-1, the J call TRBJ2-3, with 11 bases that match TRBD2. CDR1 DFQATT and CDR2 SNEGSKA come from the germline V gene (reference sequence). CDR3 size: 19 residues. This CDR3 is CSARDEYTSGGSSTGTQYF. CDR3 sequence (DNA): TGCAGTGCTAGAGATGAGTATACTAGCGGGGGCTCTAGCACAGGTACGCAGTATTTT.

V gene TRBV6-2 or TRBV6-3 combines with J gene TRBJ1-1; 9 bases line up with TRBD1. The CDR3 consists of 14 residues. Germline values: CDR1 MNHEY, CDR2 SVGEGT. J lost 4 bases, V lost 10 bases, and 10 bases had no gene match. The CDR3 is CATTGQGRFTEAFF. Here the CDR3 DNA reads TGTGCCACAACGGGACAGGGTAGATTCACTGAAGCTTTCTTT.

This clonotype occurred a few times. The rearrangement joins TRBV10-3 to TRBJ2-3; 11 bases map to TRBD2. The junction had 6 bases not matched to a gene; V was cut back by 10 bases and J by 3 bases. There are 14 residues in the CDR3. Germline V lookup: CDR1 ENHRY, CDR2 SYGVKD. The CDR3, as DNA: TGTGCCACCAGACTAGCGGGGCTTACAGATACGCAGTATTTT. This gives the protein CATRLAGLTDTQYF.

This sequence joins TRBV4-3 and TRBJ2-7, with 7 bases fitting TRBD2. Per the germline V gene, CDR1 is LGHNA and CDR2 is YSLEER. The length of the CDR3 is 15 residues. V gave up 0 bases and J gave up 3 bases; unmatched junction bases: 5. The CDR3 DNA reads as TGCGCCAGCAGCCAAGACGGGGCGGGGGTCTACGAGCAGTACTTC. This sequence encodes CASSQDGAGVYEQYF.